This record looks at one T cell receptor (beta chain) sequence and its context. The data belong to a study of blood T cell repertoires in COVID-19. Method: immunoSEQ multiplex PCR; TCRdb's copy keeps in-frame clones and lacks some. The sample consists of fewer than 200,000 clones, roughly 85% of them appearing once. Germline lookup yields CDR1 SGDLS and CDR2 YYNGEE. CDR3 size: 11 residues. Trimming shortened V by 4 bases and J by 9 bases, and 8 bases separated the two germline ends. Cohort assignment relied on participant-reported clinical history. Two consecutive negative NP/OP PCR tests, clearance, or resolved symptoms defined Cohort 3 recovery.

The receptor comes from a woman between 50 and 59 years old who had recovered from COVID-19. Source material: PBMCs or T cells enriched from blood (not recorded which). The genes are TRBV9 and TRBJ2-1; unclear D gene. Here the CDR3 DNA reads TGTGCCAGCAGCACCACCGGTGAGCAGTTCTTC. As protein: CASSTTGEQFF.